These T cell receptor beta chains were read from a single sample in a study of regulatory T cells in long-lasting Graves disease. TCRdb used MiXCR to reprocess the multiplex PCR reads, holding one entry per CDR3 protein. The repertoire holds 300,000 to 500,000 distinct CDR3 sequences, 20% seen once, with less than 25% in the top ten. The sample in question was peripheral blood mononuclear cells (PBMCs), obtained when the disease was refractory, from a patient treated with antithyroid drugs. Receptor source: a female donor with Graves disease. The CDR3 runs from the conserved cysteine through the conserved F or W. D genes are given only for firm matches. Clone size is shown for a subset of rows, as once, few, many or a class of expanded clone.

v_gene	abundance	j_gene	d_gene	CDR3aa	CDR3nt
TRBV6-2/TRBV6-3	few	TRBJ2-7	-	CASSVALWNEQYF	TGTGCCAGCAGCGTAGCTCTGTGGAACGAGCAGTACTTC
TRBV2	many	TRBJ1-2	-	CASIRSHNYGYTF	TGTGCCAGCATCAGATCCCATAACTATGGCTACACCTTC
TRBV7-9	-	TRBJ2-7	-	CASSPTGWDEQYF	TGTGCCAGCAGCCCAACAGGGTGGGACGAGCAGTACTTC
TRBV7-9	few	TRBJ1-1	-	CASSLEAKNTEAFF	TGTGCCAGCAGCTTAGAGGCCAAAAACACTGAAGCTTTCTTT
TRBV5-6	-	TRBJ2-5	TRBD2	CASSPGGLAGGLQKTQYF	TGTGCCAGCAGCCCAGGGGGTCTAGCGGGAGGCCTCCAAAAGACCCAGTACTTC
TRBV30	many	TRBJ1-6	-	CAWSVGPDSPLHF	TGTGCCTGGAGTGTCGGGCCCGATTCACCCCTCCACTTT
TRBV29-1	-	TRBJ2-2	-	CSAQGDSDDTGELFF	TGCAGCGCCCAAGGTGACAGCGATGACACCGGGGAGCTGTTTTTT
TRBV6-1	-	TRBJ2-7	TRBD1	CASTTVPGQGYEQYF	TGTGCCAGCACCACCGTACCGGGACAGGGTTACGAGCAGTACTTC
TRBV14	-	TRBJ1-1	-	CASSRVRAGEAFF	TGTGCCAGCAGCCGCGTCCGGGCTGGTGAAGCTTTCTTT
TRBV30	few	TRBJ1-4	TRBD1	CAWSRGQGELFF	TGTGCCTGGAGCCGGGGACAGGGGGAACTGTTTTTT
TRBV7-2	-	TRBJ2-2	-	CASSLEIPGELFF	TGTGCCAGCAGCTTAGAAATTCCCGGGGAGCTGTTTTTT
TRBV20-1	few	TRBJ2-5	-	CSATRGIQETQYF	TGCAGTGCGACTAGAGGGATCCAAGAGACCCAGTACTTC
TRBV12-3/TRBV12-4	-	TRBJ2-7	TRBD1	CASSLGTGLGAVPYEQYF	TGTGCCAGCAGTTTAGGGACAGGGTTGGGGGCGGTTCCCTACGAGCAGTACTTC
TRBV12-3/TRBV12-4	many	TRBJ2-7	TRBD2	CASNSFGEGEQYF	TGTGCCAGCAATTCCTTCGGGGAGGGTGAGCAGTACTTC
TRBV7-9	few	TRBJ2-7	-	CASSPRRGGYSYEQYF	TGTGCCAGCAGCCCTCGGCGTGGCGGGTACTCCTACGAGCAGTACTTC
TRBV7-3	-	TRBJ2-1	-	CASSLTSTNEQFF	TGTGCCAGCAGCTTAACCTCCACTAATGAGCAGTTCTTC
TRBV3-1	-	TRBJ2-7	TRBD2	CARNLQRDVYEQYF	TGTGCCAGGAACCTTCAGCGGGACGTCTACGAGCAGTACTTC
TRBV2	-	TRBJ2-2	TRBD2	CASSSGTSGHTGELFF	TGTGCCAGCAGCAGCGGGACTAGCGGACACACCGGGGAGCTGTTTTTT
TRBV25-1	-	TRBJ2-2	TRBD2	CASSEGPAGGPYTGELFF	TGTGCCAGCAGTGAGGGGCCAGCGGGAGGGCCGTACACCGGGGAGCTGTTTTTT
TRBV5-5	few	TRBJ1-1	-	CASSLADSEAFF	TGTGCCAGCAGCTTGGCGGACAGTGAAGCTTTCTTT
TRBV28	-	TRBJ2-6	TRBD1	CASTGTGVAGANVLTF	TGTGCCTCAACCGGGACAGGGGTCGCTGGGGCCAACGTCCTGACTTTC
TRBV7-2	few	TRBJ1-2	-	CASSFYHGYTF	TGTGCCAGCAGCTTCTACCATGGCTACACCTTC
TRBV6-1	-	TRBJ2-7	-	CASSYYSLVGAGEQYF	TGTGCCAGCAGCTACTACAGTCTGGTCGGGGCCGGGGAGCAGTACTTC
TRBV20-1	-	TRBJ2-1	TRBD2	CSALPQDAGGLNEQFF	TGCAGTGCCCTCCCTCAAGACGCGGGAGGGCTCAATGAGCAGTTCTTC
TRBV7-3	few	TRBJ2-2	TRBD2	CASSTRTSGPGELFF	TGTGCCAGCAGCACCCGGACTAGCGGTCCCGGGGAGCTGTTTTTT
TRBV7-9	few	TRBJ2-7	-	CASRSTTSYEQYF	TGTGCCAGCAGATCCACTACCTCCTACGAGCAGTACTTC
TRBV7-2	-	TRBJ2-7	TRBD2	CASSSGTSGPWGEQYF	TGTGCCAGCAGCTCCGGGACTAGCGGCCCCTGGGGCGAGCAGTACTTC
TRBV24-1	many	TRBJ1-5	-	CATSDPDSNQPQHF	TGTGCCACCAGTGACCCGGATAGCAATCAGCCCCAGCATTTT
TRBV28	many	TRBJ1-5	-	CASSLEVSNQPQHF	TGTGCCAGCAGTTTAGAGGTTAGCAATCAGCCCCAGCATTTT
TRBV29-1	-	TRBJ1-1	-	CSVVDGLNTEAFF	TGCAGCGTTGTTGACGGATTGAACACTGAAGCTTTCTTT
TRBV10-1	few	TRBJ2-7	-	CASSDDRSTYEQYF	TGCGCCAGCAGTGATGACAGGAGCACCTACGAGCAGTACTTC
TRBV5-5	-	TRBJ1-2	-	CASSFPDGPLYGYTF	TGTGCCAGCAGCTTCCCAGACGGACCACTCTATGGCTACACCTTC
TRBV2	many	TRBJ2-7	-	CASSEALLGGRDYEQYF	TGTGCCAGCAGTGAAGCGCTTCTGGGGGGCAGGGACTACGAGCAGTACTTC
TRBV12-3/TRBV12-4	many	TRBJ2-4	-	CASSFGVAKNIQYF	TGTGCCAGCAGTTTCGGCGTAGCCAAAAACATTCAGTACTTC
TRBV30	many	TRBJ2-6	-	CAWSGDAGANVLTF	TGTGCCTGGAGCGGAGATGCGGGGGCCAACGTCCTGACTTTC